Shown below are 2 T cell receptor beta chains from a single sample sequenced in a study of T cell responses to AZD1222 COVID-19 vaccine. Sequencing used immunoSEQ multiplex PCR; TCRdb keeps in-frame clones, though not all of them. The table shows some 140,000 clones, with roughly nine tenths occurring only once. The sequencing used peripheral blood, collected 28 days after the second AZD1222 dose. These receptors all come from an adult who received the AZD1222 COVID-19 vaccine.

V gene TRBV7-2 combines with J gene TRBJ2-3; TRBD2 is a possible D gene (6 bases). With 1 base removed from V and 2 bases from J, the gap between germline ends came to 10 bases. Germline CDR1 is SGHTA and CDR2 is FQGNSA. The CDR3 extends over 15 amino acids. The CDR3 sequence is CASSLVAGTTDTQYF. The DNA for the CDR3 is TGTGCCAGCAGCTTAGTGGCGGGAACCACAGATACGCAGTATTTT.

CDR3 sequence (DNA): TGTGCCAGCCAGTCCTCCTTACGCGGCTACACCTTC. It translates to CASQSSLRGYTF. The chain employs TRBV19 and TRBJ1-2; D is ambiguous. V shed 9 bases and J shed 8 bases, with 16 bases lying between them. Germline V lookup: CDR1 LNHDA, CDR2 SQIVND (reference sequence). The CDR3 contains 12 residues.